Shown below are 32 T cell receptor beta chains from a single sample sequenced in a study of blood T cells in healthy people across ages. It was with a sample-barcoded 5' primer and a J-beta primer mix that a second PCR of about 7 to 12 cycles was run. From the 5' RACE reads, TCRdb called clonotypes with MiXCR, one entry per CDR3 protein. Seen here are hundreds of thousands of distinct CDR3 sequences, 56% observed once, and the top ten hold roughly 25%. The sequenced material came from blood. These receptors came from a man aged 40-49 years in good health.

In its sample, this clonotype was seen a few times. The rearrangement joins TRBV5-1 to TRBJ2-7; TRBD2 might be the D (6 bases). Trimming removed 4 bases at V and 1 base at J, with 15 bases between. The germline V gene has CDR1 SGHRS and CDR2 YFSETQ. There are 15 residues in the CDR3. The CDR3 sequence: CASSPRSGPSYEQYF. The CDR3 nucleotides read TGCGCCAGCAGCCCCAGGAGCGGGCCTTCCTACGAGCAGTACTTC.

This clonotype was observed a few times. The rearrangement links TRBV29-1 to TRBJ2-7; 10 nucleotides agree with TRBD1. The germline CDR1 and CDR2 sequences are SQVTM and ANQGSEA. V lost 5 bases and J lost 5; bases outside the gene matches: 9. CDR3 length: 14 residues. The CDR3 DNA is TGCAGCGTTATTCCGGGACAGGGGTTTGACGAGCAGTACTTC. Translated, it gives CSVIPGQGFDEQYF.

This clonotype has a single count. The chain couples TRBV20-1 to TRBJ2-7; 11 nucleotides align to TRBD2. The CDR3 consists of 14 residues. J was trimmed by 2 bases and V by 5 bases; bases with no gene match: 5. The germline V gene encodes CDR1 DFQATT and CDR2 SNEGSKA (reference sequence). CDR3 sequence (DNA): TGCAGTGCTCTCATTAGCGGGAGGGCCTACGAGCAGTACTTC. It yields the protein CSALISGRAYEQYF.

The chain combines TRBV4-3 with TRBJ1-2; TRBD1 is a possible D gene (5 bases). Between the trimmed V and J ends, which lost 4 bases and 3 bases, there was a span of 15 bases. CDR1 and CDR2 (germline): LGHNA, YSLEER. This CDR3 region has 15 residues. The CDR3 DNA reads as TGCGCCAGCAGCCGTGCCCAGTCCAGGGACTATGGCTACACCTTC. This gives the protein CASSRAQSRDYGYTF.

This clonotype has only a few counts. The V and J genes are TRBV7-3 and TRBJ2-1; 9 nucleotides match TRBD2. J gave up 3 bases and V 3 bases, and 3 bases lay outside the gene matches. Germline CDR1 SGHTA, CDR2 FQGTGA. The CDR3 runs to 15 residues. CDR3 DNA: TGTGCCAGCAGCTTTGGCGGGGGGGACTACAATGAGCAGTTCTTC. Its translation is CASSFGGGDYNEQFF.

This chain connects TRBV5-1 to TRBJ2-1; D ambiguous. The V and J ends lost 0 bases and 7 bases respectively, with 8 bases between them. Germline assignment: CDR1 SGHRS and CDR2 YFSETQ. CDR3 length: 13 residues. The CDR3 here is CASSLVYLNEQFF. In DNA, the CDR3 is TGCGCCAGCAGCTTGGTATACTTGAATGAGCAGTTCTTC.

The V call is TRBV21-1, the J call TRBJ1-1. TRBV21-1 represents a pseudogene. This CDR3 is 14 amino acids long. CDR3 nucleotides: TGTGCCAGCAGCCCTCCCCCGGTTGAAGCCGAAGCTTTCTTT. It is translated as CASSPPPVEAEAFF.

The chain joins TRBV9 to TRBJ2-3; D possibly corresponds to TRBD1 (6 bases). V was clipped by 3 bases and J by 2 bases, with 10 bases between them. Germline CDR1 SGDLS, CDR2 YYNGEE. The length of the CDR3 is 14 residues. The CDR3 sequence is CASSGGLITDTQYF. The CDR3 nucleotides are TGTGCCAGCAGCGGGGGGCTCATCACAGATACGCAGTATTTT.

V and J are TRBV6-4 and TRBJ2-3; tentatively, D is TRBD2 (6 bases). The length of the CDR3 is 15 residues. CDR1 is MRHNA and CDR2 is SNTAGT in the germline V gene. V dropped 2 bases and J dropped 0 bases, with 9 bases sitting between them. CDR3 nucleotides: TGTGCCAGCAGTGACAATGCGGGAAGCACAGATACGCAGTATTTT. It yields the protein CASSDNAGSTDTQYF.

The chain recombines TRBV29-1 with TRBJ2-7, with unresolved D. CDR3 length equals 11 residues. The V end lost 6 bases, the J end lost 2 bases, and 8 bases lay between the germline ends. Germline V gives CDR1 SQVTM, CDR2 ANQGSEA. CDR3 amino acids: CSVTATYEQYF. CDR3 DNA sequence: TGCAGCGTGACGGCTACCTACGAGCAGTACTTC.

This clonotype was seen once. This chain connects TRBV27 to TRBJ2-6; D is unresolved. Between the trimmed V and J ends, which lost 5 bases and 1 base, there was a span of 15 bases. The germline V gene encodes CDR1 MNHEY and CDR2 SMNVEV (reference sequence). The length of the CDR3 is 17 residues. This chain's CDR3 is CASSHRGRLSGANVLTF. The CDR3 region has the DNA TGTGCCAGCAGTCACAGAGGACGGCTATCTGGGGCCAACGTCCTGACTTTC. The whole variable domain, filled in from reference TRBV27 and TRBJ2-6, reads EAQVTQNPRYLITVTGKKLTVTCSQNMNHEYMSWYRQDPGLGLRQIYYSMNVEVTDKGDVPEGYKVSRKEKRNFPLILESPSPNQTSLYFCASSHRGRLSGANVLTFGAGSRLTVL.

This clonotype turned up a few times. J is TRBJ2-5 and V is TRBV7-8; D is unclear. CDR1 is SGHVS and CDR2 is FQNEAQ in the germline V gene. The CDR3 contains 12 residues. The V and J ends lost 5 bases and 5 bases respectively, with 9 bases between them. CDR3 bases: TGTGCCAGCAGCCCAACGGTGGAGACCCAGTACTTC. This translates into CASSPTVETQYF.

On this clonotype itself: The junction departs from the called germline gene at one end, perhaps through a read error. This chain links TRBV27 with TRBJ2-7, with TRBD1 matching over 8 bases. From germline, CDR1 is MNHEY and CDR2 SMNVEV (reference sequence). This CDR3 has 14 amino acids. Written as DNA, the CDR3 is TGTGCCAGCCGTTTCAACAGGGGGTGGGCCGAGCAGTACTTC. This encodes CASRFNRGWAEQYF.

The chain combines TRBV7-3 with TRBJ2-2, with 9 nucleotides matching TRBD1. Germline V gene lookup returns CDR1 SGHTA and CDR2 FQGTGA. CDR3 length: 16 amino acids. After removal of 4 bases from V and 6 bases from J, the junction contained 9 bases not matched to a gene. For the CDR3, the DNA is TGTGCCAGCAGCTCCCACAAGGGACAGGGTCCCGGGGAGCTGTTTTTT. Translated: CASSSHKGQGPGELFF.

The rearrangement uses TRBV19 and TRBJ1-5; 8 bases are shared with TRBD1. Trimming removed 5 bases from V and 9 bases from J; junction bases left unmatched: 12. CDR1 LNHDA and CDR2 SQIVND come from the germline V gene (reference sequence). The CDR3 totals 15 residues. This chain's CDR3 is CASSSQGADPGPQHF. The CDR3, as DNA: TGTGCCAGTAGTTCCCAGGGGGCGGACCCTGGGCCCCAGCATTTT.

This clonotype was detected only a few times. The chain has TRBV6-1 and TRBJ1-2, with D maybe TRBD1 (5 bases). Trimming pared 7 bases from V and 4 bases from J, leaving 10 bases between. Germline CDR1 and CDR2: MNHNS and SASEGT. There are 12 residues in the CDR3. The CDR3 loop reads CASKQGSYGYTF. CDR3 nucleotides: TGTGCCAGCAAGCAGGGCTCCTATGGCTACACCTTC.

The table lists this clonotype with a few counts. CDR3 DNA: TGTGCCAGCAGCGGGAACACCGGGGAGCTGTTTTTT. It is translated as CASSGNTGELFF. The chain employs TRBV9 and TRBJ2-2, with D hard to call. V was shortened by 3 bases and J by 1 base, with 1 base between the two germline ends. The CDR3 is 12 amino acids. Germline CDR1 and CDR2: SGDLS and YYNGEE.

V usage is TRBV6-1 and J usage is TRBJ2-6; D remains unclear. CDR3 length: 16 amino acids. CDR1 is MNHNS and CDR2 is SASEGT in the germline V gene. The V end was cut by 4 bases, the J end by 1 base, with 11 bases between. In DNA form, the CDR3 reads TGTGCCAGCAGTGCCCCCCTGGGGTCTGGGGCCAACGTCCTGACTTTC. It is translated as CASSAPLGSGANVLTF.

CDR3 nucleotide sequence: TGTGCCAGCACCCGAGTGGAGGGGATCCCCTACGAGCAGTACTTC. Translation gives CASTRVEGIPYEQYF. The V gene is TRBV6-2 or TRBV6-3, the J gene TRBJ2-7, with D perhaps matching TRBD2 (6 bases). This CDR3 spans 15 amino acids. From germline, CDR1 is MNHEY and CDR2 SVGEGT. V was pared by 7 bases and J by 2 bases, with 18 bases between.

The chain recombines TRBV28 with TRBJ2-7; unclear D gene. Germline V gene sequence: CDR1 MDHEN, CDR2 SYDVKM. The CDR3 is 12 amino acids. V was pared by 6 bases and J by 3 bases, with 9 bases between. This CDR3 is CASRHARYEQYF. Here the CDR3 DNA reads TGTGCCAGCAGACACGCCCGCTACGAGCAGTACTTC.

This chain links TRBV9 with TRBJ1-4; 9 bases are a match to TRBD1. With V trimmed by 4 bases and J by 7 bases, 8 bases remained unmatched. Per germline, CDR1 SGDLS and CDR2 YYNGEE. This CDR3 is built from 15 residues. For the CDR3, the DNA is TGTGCCAGCAGCCCCAAACAGGGGGCGAGTGAAAAACTGTTTTTT. This sequence encodes CASSPKQGASEKLFF. The full variable domain, rest sourced from reference TRBV9 and TRBJ1-4, is DSGVTQTPKHLITATGQRVTLRCSPRSGDLSVYWYQQSLDQGLQFLIQYYNGEERAKGNILERFSAQQFPDLHSELNLSSLELGDSALYFCASSPKQGASEKLFFGSGTQLSVL.

The V call is TRBV9, the J call TRBJ1-2; D is ambiguous. The germline gives CDR1 SGDLS, CDR2 YYNGEE. V shed 1 base and J shed 4 bases, with 17 bases lying between them. CDR3 length: 16 residues. The CDR3 here is CASSVPGKGFSYGYTF. CDR3 bases: TGTGCCAGCAGCGTACCAGGCAAGGGCTTTTCCTATGGCTACACCTTC.

A word on this clonotype: The junction and the germline gene differ at one end; a read error may be behind it. The gene calls are TRBV25-1 and TRBJ2-4, with D possibly TRBD2 on 6 matching bases. The germline V gene encodes CDR1 MGHDK and CDR2 SYGVNS. The CDR3 has 13 residues. As DNA, the CDR3 is TGTGCCGGCAGTTCCCGGGGGAAAAACATTCAGTACTTT. Its protein product is CAGSSRGKNIQYF.

V gene TRBV20-1 combines with J gene TRBJ2-1; D might be TRBD1 or TRBD2, each matching 5 bases. Germline CDR1 reads DFQATT; CDR2 reads SNEGSKA (reference sequence). The CDR3 contains 16 residues. V was cut by 6 bases and J by 0 bases, with 18 bases left in between. The chain's CDR3 is CSAHLVEGSSYNEQFF. DNA of the CDR3: TGCAGTGCCCACCTTGTAGAGGGGAGCTCCTACAATGAGCAGTTCTTC.

The chain is built from TRBV12-3 or TRBV12-4 and TRBJ2-1; D could derive from TRBD1 or TRBD2 (6 bases each). The CDR3 length is 16 residues. V lost 5 bases and J 8 bases, leaving 22 bases between the germline ends. The DNA of the CDR3 is TGTGCCAGCAGTCCGCAACGGGGGCCGGCTACTCATGAGCAGTTCTTC. It codes for CASSPQRGPATHEQFF.

The genes are TRBV27 and TRBJ2-5; the D is unclear. V was cut by 3 bases and J by 2 bases, with 13 bases left in between. CDR3 length equals 15 residues. Germline V CDR1 and CDR2: MNHEY, SMNVEV (reference sequence). Here the CDR3 reads CASSLTPRRQETQYF. As DNA, the CDR3 is TGTGCCAGCAGTTTGACGCCTAGACGGCAAGAGACCCAGTACTTC.

The genes are TRBV5-1 and TRBJ1-1, with 11 bases identical to TRBD1. The CDR3 loop spans 13 amino acids. V was pared by 4 bases and J by 11 bases, with 7 bases of the junction left unmatched. Germline CDR1 and CDR2: SGHRS and YFSETQ. The CDR3 DNA sequence: TGCGCCAGCAGCGACGGGACAGGGGGTACGGCTTTCTTT. It translates to CASSDGTGGTAFF.

The CDR3 bases are TGTGCCAGCCCCCCGGGCCAGGGGGCGAGTAGCAATCAGCCCCAGCATTTT. Translating gives CASPPGQGASSNQPQHF. V usage is TRBV27 and J usage is TRBJ1-5, with 8 bases identical to TRBD1. The CDR3 has 17 residues. CDR1 MNHEY and CDR2 SMNVEV come from the germline V gene (reference sequence). The ends lost 8 bases at V and 0 bases at J; junction bases unmatched: 12.

The J gene is TRBJ2-5, the V gene TRBV20-1, with 13 bases identical to TRBD2. Germline CDR1 is DFQATT and CDR2 is SNEGSKA (reference sequence). V was clipped by 4 bases and J by 5 bases; unmatched bases: 7. The CDR3 runs to 15 residues. The CDR3 spells CSAIGLAGEGETQYF. DNA for the CDR3: TGCAGTGCTATCGGACTAGCGGGAGAAGGGGAGACCCAGTACTTC.

This rearrangement joins TRBV6-5 to TRBJ2-3; either TRBD1 or TRBD2 may supply D (5 bases each). Trimming left V 5 bases short and J 10 bases short, with 13 bases between. CDR1 and CDR2 (germline): MNHEY, SVGAGI. CDR3 length: 12 residues. CDR3 DNA: TGTGCCAGCAGTAGGGACCTGGGAGCGCAGTATTTT. This codes for CASSRDLGAQYF.

This clonotype was observed a single time. The chain links TRBV9 to TRBJ1-1; D ambiguous. The germline V and J ends were trimmed by 4 bases and 1 base, with 11 bases remaining between them. The germline V gene encodes CDR1 SGDLS and CDR2 YYNGEE. The CDR3 spans 14 residues. CDR3 amino acids: CASSPTAQNTEAFF. The DNA for the CDR3 is TGTGCCAGCAGCCCTACAGCACAGAACACTGAAGCTTTCTTT.

V is TRBV29-1 and J is TRBJ2-1; D is unresolved. The ends were cut back, 4 bases at V and 8 bases at J, with 12 bases in the middle. This CDR3 region has 12 residues. The germline V gene encodes CDR1 SQVTM and CDR2 ANQGSEA. The CDR3 DNA reads TGCAGCGTTGCCCATTTACGGGATGAGCAGTTCTTC. Encoded protein: CSVAHLRDEQFF.